Included here is one TCR beta chain sequence, with context. Clones were read by immunoSEQ multiplex PCR, and TCRdb kept only the in-frame ones, dropping some. The data show some 190,000 clones, less than 85% seen once. These data are taken from a study of blood T cell repertoires in COVID-19. CDR3 size: 14 residues. Germline assignment: CDR1 MNHNS and CDR2 SASEGT. The ends lost 2 bases at V and 7 bases at J; junction bases unmatched: 8. The TCR originated in a woman aged 25 to 39 who had recovered from COVID-19. The chain combines TRBV6-1 with TRBJ2-7; 7 nucleotides align to TRBD2. The sample taken for sequencing was PBMCs or T cells enriched from blood (not recorded which). CDR3 in DNA: TGTGCCAGCAGTGAATTCAAGCGGGGAAAGGAGCAGTACTTC. This codes for CASSEFKRGKEQYF.